This record looks at one T cell receptor (beta chain) sequence and its context. Its antigen is currently unknown. Researchers ran the PCR with 60 Vbeta and 13 Jbeta primers. Generated by immunoSEQ multiplex PCR, the TCRdb table keeps only in-frame clones and is missing some. The data hold 99,000 or so clones, with over 80% observed a single time. CDR1 is LNHDA, CDR2 SQIVND, per germline (reference sequence). The V segment lost 3 bases and the J segment 1 base; nucleotides outside the gene matches: 6. The CDR3 extends over 16 amino acids. The entry originates in a study of cytomegalovirus exposure and HLA in healthy donors. Notes on the study in general: According to a later analysis, most TCR beta chains associated with CMV appeared HLA-restricted.

Each donor was nominally healthy when sampled (though unrecorded immune exposures were likely). The sequence derives from a man in his late teens or twenties in good health and CMV-seronegative. This chain links TRBV19 with TRBJ1-1; 9 bases map to TRBD1. The sample was PBMCs. The CDR3 DNA follows: TGTGCCAGTAGTATGCCTAAGACAGGGGGGAACACTGAAGCTTTCTTT. This encodes CASSMPKTGGNTEAFF.